Reported below is one TCR beta chain. This sample was included in a study of blood T cell repertoires in COVID-19. For the study at large: In each case, the material was cDNA or gDNA derived from T cells, B-cell-depleted T cells, or PBMCs.

In the original workflow: Estimates of nucleated cell counts were drawn from the amplification of reference gene primers. Sequencing used immunoSEQ multiplex PCR; TCRdb keeps in-frame clones, though not all of them. The V and J calls and clone size were taken over from that table, and D and trimming were inferred from the DNA. The sample records approximately 90,000 clones, around 87% being singletons. Germline CDR1 and CDR2: SGHNT and YYREEE (reference sequence). The trim removed 6 bases at V and 9 bases at J, leaving 7 bases unmatched. CDR3 length equals 12 residues. The sample consisted of peripheral blood. V gene TRBV5-4 combines with J gene TRBJ2-5; the match to TRBD1 covers 8 bases. The TCR comes from a woman of 80 years or more with acute or convalescent COVID-19. The CDR3 nucleotides read TGTGCCAGCACTGGACAGGGTCGGGCCCAGTACTTC. It specifies CASTGQGRAQYF.